This T cell receptor beta chain comes out of a study of T cell repertoires in cytomegalovirus infection (dated by TCRdb to the late 2010s). For context, the study as a whole: Alongside well-studied HLA-B-restricted epitopes, the peptide stimulations were aimed at recently identified HLA-C-restricted CMV epitopes, whose presentation resists viral immunomodulation. The HLA type of each donor mattered for the analysis, because public TCR beta signatures pointed to carriage of CMV infection along with the matching HLA type.

Sequencing was carried out with an Illumina HiSeq 1500. TCRdb trimmed public reads at Q25 via fastp, called clones via MiXCR and kept in-frame beta chains. Rows merge per CDR3 protein into single entries with the most common DNA and genes. Present in this sample are nearly 700,000 distinct CDR3 sequences, approximately 33% of which were seen just once. The biggest ten clones account for about 18% of the sample. Overall study outcomes, separate from this receptor: In both this cohort and an independent 352-donor cohort, the cumulative frequency of public TCR beta family members distinguished carriers of CMV infection plus the relevant HLA type. The ex vivo response was dominated by HLA-C-restricted CMV-specific TCR beta clonotypes, and the single most frequent clonotype in two of eight donors was supplied by these HLA-C-restricted clonotypes.

Via the germline V gene (reference sequence), CDR1 is MNHNY and CDR2 SVGAGI. V ends up 5 bases short and J 0 bases short, with an unmatched junction base count of 6. Inclusive of the bounding cysteine and phenylalanine, the CDR3 is 16 residues long. Only the CDR3 DNA is retained, 48 bases long and in frame from the first base. Details on this clonotype: The antigen it recognizes is unknown. The input lacks base qualities; no much larger clone sits a single base away.

According to the study, the label for this sample's treatment or condition signals: in vitro stimulation with specific CMV peptide epitopes to enrich CMV-specific T cells. The sequence is built from TRBV6-6 and TRBJ2-1; a stretch of 8 junction bases matches TRBD2. The sequence derives from a human donor in good health (CMV status not recorded). Some clones in this sample may be carry-over from other donors' samples. Source: cultured PBMCs, taken from culture after CMV antigen stimulation. In nucleotides, the sequence is TGTGCCAGCAGTCGCACTAGCGGTTACTCCTACAATGAGCAGTTCTTC. Its product reads: CASSRTSGYSYNEQFF.